This TCR beta chain was identified during a study of T cell repertoires in cytomegalovirus infection. Study as a whole: Matching HLA type and CMV infection were both indicated by public TCR beta signatures.

Via MiXCR, TCRdb re-called the reads, giving one row per CDR3 protein. The repertoire holds about 740,000 distinct CDR3 sequences, less than 40% seen once, with under 3% in the top ten. The CDR3 has 15 residues. Germline loops: CDR1 MNHEY, CDR2 SMNVEV (reference sequence). V lost 5 bases to trimming and J lost 9 bases, with 20 bases between them. To note about this clonotype: As yet, its antigen is unknown.

The study, taken as a whole, reports: In two of eight donors, the top clonotype was HLA-C-restricted CMV-specific.

This sequence originates from a human donor in good health (CMV status not recorded). Some clones in this sample may be carry-over from other donors' samples. Sequenced sample: PBMCs. The chain links TRBV27 to TRBJ2-1; D may be TRBD2 (6 bases). This chain's CDR3 is CASSPSPGDFGEQFF. DNA of the CDR3: TGTGCCAGCAGTCCCTCCCCCGGGGACTTCGGTGAGCAGTTCTTC.